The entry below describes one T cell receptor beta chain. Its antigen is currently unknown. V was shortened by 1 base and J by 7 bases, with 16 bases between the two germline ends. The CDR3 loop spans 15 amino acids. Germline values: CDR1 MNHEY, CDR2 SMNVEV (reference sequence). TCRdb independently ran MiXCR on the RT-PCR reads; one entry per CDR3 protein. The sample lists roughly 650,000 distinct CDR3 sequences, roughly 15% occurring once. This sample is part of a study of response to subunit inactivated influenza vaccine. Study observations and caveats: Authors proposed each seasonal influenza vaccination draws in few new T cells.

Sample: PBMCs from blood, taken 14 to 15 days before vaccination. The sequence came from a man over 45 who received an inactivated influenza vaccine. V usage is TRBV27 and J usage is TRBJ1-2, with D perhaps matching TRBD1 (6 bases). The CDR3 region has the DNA TGTGCCAGCAGTTTATTTCTGGGGGCTTTTTCTGGCTACACCTTC. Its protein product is CASSLFLGAFSGYTF.